Reported below is one T cell receptor (beta chain). This record comes from a study of blood T cell repertoires in COVID-19. Method: immunoSEQ multiplex PCR; TCRdb's copy keeps in-frame clones and lacks some. This table holds some 130,000 clones, 70% to 85% found once. Input material: peripheral blood. This receptor was identified in a woman aged 45 to 65 with acute or convalescent COVID-19.

The CDR3 region is CASSYSGQGHYNEQFF. CDR3 nucleotides: TGTGCCAGCAGTTACTCGGGGCAGGGTCACTACAATGAGCAGTTCTTC. The rearrangement links TRBV6-6 to TRBJ2-1; D is perhaps TRBD1 (5 bases). Trimming shortened V by 0 bases and J by 3 bases, and 12 bases separated the two germline ends. The germline gives CDR1 MNHNY, CDR2 SVGAGI (reference sequence). The length of the CDR3 is 16 residues.